The 19 T cell receptor beta chains reported below all come from one sample, sequenced in a study of blood T cell repertoires in COVID-19. TCRdb's table, derived via immunoSEQ multiplex PCR, lists solely in-frame clones and lacks some. The sample carries more than 450,000 clones, about nine tenths recorded once. The sequenced sample consisted of PBMCs or T cells enriched from blood (not recorded which). These receptors came from a woman aged 18-29 years who had recovered from COVID-19.

V gene TRBV19 combines with J gene TRBJ1-6; D is unresolved. CDR1 and CDR2 (germline): LNHDA, SQIVND (reference sequence). The CDR3 length is 17 residues. V lost 6 bases, J lost 6 bases, and 21 bases lay in between. CDR3 nucleotides: TGTGCCAGTAGATGGGTGCGGGAGGGAGTCGGTAATTCACCCCTCCACTTT. Its translation is CASRWVREGVGNSPLHF.

The chain employs TRBV3-1 (or the pseudogene TRBV3-2) and TRBJ1-1; 8 nucleotides agree with TRBD1. The V segment lost 2 bases and the J segment 4 bases; nucleotides outside the gene matches: 6. The CDR3 is made up of 15 amino acids. Germline V gives CDR1 LGHDT, CDR2 YNNKEL (reference sequence). This CDR3 is CASSQRGQAATEAFF. The CDR3 DNA reads TGTGCCAGCAGCCAAAGGGGACAGGCGGCCACTGAAGCTTTCTTT.

CDR3 nucleotides: TGCGCCAGCAGCCACCCGGGGGGCCTCTACGAGCAGTACTTC. Translating it yields CASSHPGGLYEQYF. The gene calls are TRBV4-1 and TRBJ2-7; TRBD2 is a possible D gene (7 bases). From germline, CDR1 is MGHRA and CDR2 YSYEKL. The CDR3 consists of 14 residues. V was clipped by 3 bases and J by 3 bases, with 12 bases between them.

The chain carries TRBV11-2 and TRBJ2-2; the D gene is possibly TRBD1 (5 bases). This CDR3 contains 14 residues. Per the germline V gene, CDR1 is SGHAT and CDR2 is FQNNGV. The germline V and J ends were trimmed by 5 bases and 5 bases, with 12 bases remaining between them. The CDR3 loop is CASSPPQGTGELFF. DNA of the CDR3: TGTGCCAGCAGCCCGCCGCAGGGTACCGGGGAGCTGTTTTTT. Combining the CDR3 with reference TRBV11-2 and TRBJ2-2 gives the whole variable domain EAGVAQSPRYKIIEKRQSVAFWCNPISGHATLYWYQQILGQGPKLLIQFQNNGVVDDSQLPKDRFSAERLKGVDSTLKIQPAKLEDSAVYLCASSPPQGTGELFFGEGSRLTVL.

This chain connects TRBV7-2 to TRBJ1-2; TRBD1 matches at 7 bases. V shed 4 bases and J 5 bases; nucleotides not matched to a gene: 4. The CDR3 sequence is 13 residues long. Germline CDR1 reads SGHTA; CDR2 reads FQGNSA. Written as DNA, the CDR3 is TGTGCCAGCAGCTCCACAGGGGAGTATGGCTACACCTTC. This sequence encodes CASSSTGEYGYTF.

J is TRBJ2-1 and V is TRBV6-6; 12 bases match TRBD1. This CDR3 spans 17 amino acids. The germline gives CDR1 MNHNY, CDR2 SVGAGI (reference sequence). V trimming: 5 bases; J trimming: 7 bases; junction bases outside the gene matches: 12. Here the CDR3 reads CASSPGDRGLSRNEQFF. The DNA of the CDR3 is TGTGCCAGCAGTCCTGGGGACAGGGGGCTGAGCAGGAATGAGCAGTTCTTC.

V is TRBV24-1 and J is TRBJ1-2, with D unresolved. The length of the CDR3 is 11 residues. Trimming stripped 4 bases from V and 8 bases from J, with 7 bases between. Germline-derived CDR1 and CDR2 are KGHDR and SFDVKD. The CDR3 loop reads CATSDSKGYTF. For the CDR3, the DNA is TGTGCCACCAGTGACTCTAAGGGCTACACCTTC.

V is TRBV19 and J is TRBJ1-6; D perhaps matches TRBD1 (5 bases). Germline-derived CDR1 and CDR2 are LNHDA and SQIVND (reference sequence). V was pared by 7 bases and J by 6 bases, with 7 bases between. The CDR3 runs 12 residues. CDR3 sequence reads: CASNQGNSPLHF. DNA for the CDR3: TGTGCCAGTAATCAGGGTAATTCACCCCTCCACTTT.

This clone was seen only once. V and J are TRBV3-1 (or the pseudogene TRBV3-2) and TRBJ1-2, with 10 bases fitting TRBD1. The germline V gene encodes CDR1 LGHDT and CDR2 YNNKEL (reference sequence). The J segment lost 9 bases and the V segment lost 2 bases, leaving 9 bases of the junction unmatched. The CDR3 covers 15 residues. The CDR3 nucleotides read TGTGCCAGCAGCCAAAATATGGGACAGGGGTCACGCTACACCTTC. It yields the protein CASSQNMGQGSRYTF.

The chain carries TRBV29-1 and TRBJ1-1; D gene uncertain. The CDR3 runs 12 residues. Per germline, CDR1 SQVTM and CDR2 ANQGSEA. Trimming left V 7 bases short and J 6 bases short, with 15 bases between. The CDR3 loop reads CSGGGNSAEAFF. CDR3 nucleotides: TGCAGCGGTGGAGGGAACAGCGCTGAAGCTTTCTTT.

This clone has just one count. J is TRBJ2-1 and V is TRBV2, with D possibly TRBD2 on 5 matching bases. The CDR3 length is 14 residues. CDR1 SNHLY and CDR2 FYNNEI come from the germline V gene. Trimming shortened V by 7 bases and J by 5 bases, and 15 bases separated the two germline ends. The CDR3 coding sequence is TGTGCCAGCAATAAGGAGTTTAGCGACAATGAGCAGTTCTTC. It yields the protein CASNKEFSDNEQFF.

The rearrangement joins TRBV20-1 to TRBJ1-4, with D hard to call. V lost 3 bases and J lost 0, with 14 bases in between. The germline V gene has CDR1 DFQATT and CDR2 SNEGSKA (reference sequence). This CDR3 is built from 16 residues. The CDR3 DNA reads as TGCAGTGCTAGTAGGCTGGGCAGTTCAACTAATGAAAAACTGTTTTTT. Its protein product is CSASRLGSSTNEKLFF.

V gene TRBV6-5 combines with J gene TRBJ1-6, with D possibly being TRBD1 (6 bases). CDR1 and CDR2 (germline): MNHEY, SVGAGI. The CDR3 covers 14 residues. The germline V and J ends were trimmed by 5 bases and 6 bases, with 11 bases remaining between them. The CDR3 region is CASSLGQLNSPLHF. In DNA, the CDR3 is TGTGCCAGCAGTCTTGGACAGCTTAATTCACCCCTCCACTTT.

This clone was picked up a small number of times. The rearrangement joins TRBV6-4 to TRBJ1-2; TRBD1 matches at 7 bases. The CDR3 extends over 16 amino acids. The V and J ends lost 4 bases and 6 bases, in that order; junction bases with no gene match: 14. Germline V gene data show CDR1 as MRHNA and CDR2 as SNTAGT. The CDR3 nucleotides read TGTGCCAGCAGTGCCATCCAGGGGGTGGGAATGAATGGCTACACCTTC. Protein: CASSAIQGVGMNGYTF.

The rearrangement links TRBV20-1 to TRBJ2-5; TRBD2 aligns across 8 bases. The ends lost 3 bases at V and 5 bases at J; junction bases unmatched: 8. The germline V gene has CDR1 DFQATT and CDR2 SNEGSKA (reference sequence). CDR3 size: 14 residues. For the CDR3, the DNA is TGCAGTGCTAGTTCACGGGGGGGCTATGAGACCCAGTACTTC. It encodes CSASSRGGYETQYF.

The V gene is TRBV7-8, the J gene TRBJ1-2, with a tentative D call TRBD1 (5 bases). The CDR3 is made up of 14 amino acids. The V gene lost 2 bases and the J gene lost 8 bases, with 15 bases spanning the gap. Germline CDR1 reads SGHVS; CDR2 reads FQNEAQ. The CDR3 DNA is TGTGCCAGCAGCTTAAGGAGCGGGGGTATAGGCTACACCTTC. As protein: CASSLRSGGIGYTF.

This chain uses TRBV2 with TRBJ2-7; 8 bases line up with TRBD1. Germline lookup yields CDR1 SNHLY and CDR2 FYNNEI. This CDR3 comprises 15 residues. Trimming took 0 bases from V and 6 from J; bases not matched to a gene: 7. CDR3 sequence (DNA): TGTGCCAGCAGTGAAGCGTATGACAGGGGACCCGAGCAGTACTTC. Amino acid sequence: CASSEAYDRGPEQYF. Combining the CDR3 with reference TRBV2 and TRBJ2-7 gives the whole variable domain EPEVTQTPSHQVTQMGQEVILRCVPISNHLYFYWYRQILGQKVEFLVSFYNNEISEKSEIFDDQFSVERPDGSNFTLKIRSTKLEDSAMYFCASSEAYDRGPEQYFGPGTRLTVT.

V gene TRBV11-3 combines with J gene TRBJ2-3; the match to TRBD1 covers 9 bases. The CDR3 runs 16 residues. Per germline, CDR1 SGHNT and CDR2 YENEEA. The junction had 8 bases not matched to a gene; V was cut back by 5 bases and J by 2 bases. The CDR3 sequence is CASSKRGTGFTDTQYF. CDR3 nucleotide sequence: TGTGCCAGCAGCAAAAGGGGGACAGGGTTCACAGATACGCAGTATTTT.

The rearrangement links TRBV6-1 to TRBJ2-7, with 9 bases lining up with TRBD1. Per the germline V gene, CDR1 is MNHNS and CDR2 is SASEGT. V gave up 4 bases and J gave up 0 bases; unmatched junction bases: 10. The CDR3 covers 17 residues. The CDR3 region is CASSVFVGQGNSYEQYF. The DNA for the CDR3 is TGTGCCAGCAGTGTTTTCGTGGGACAGGGTAACTCCTACGAGCAGTACTTC.